These 26 T cell receptor beta chains were sequenced from one sample in a study of cytomegalovirus exposure and HLA in healthy donors. The primer mix had 60 Vbeta and 13 Jbeta primers. TCRdb's copy holds only in-frame clones and misses some; the assay was immunoSEQ multiplex PCR. The sample has approximately 140,000 clones; 79% are singletons. The sample consisted of PBMCs. These receptors all come from a human donor in good health.

The chain uses TRBV6-5 and TRBJ1-2, with a possible D match to TRBD1 (6 bases). V was clipped by 2 bases and J by 4 bases, with 14 bases between them. The CDR3 totals 15 residues. CDR1 MNHEY and CDR2 SVGAGI come from the germline V gene. CDR3 sequence reads: CASSYKGGRGYGYTF. As DNA, the CDR3 is TGTGCCAGCAGTTACAAAGGGGGACGGGGCTATGGCTACACCTTC.

The chain uses TRBV19 and TRBJ1-5, with TRBD1 as a possible D gene (5 bases). CDR3 length: 15 amino acids. The germline gives CDR1 LNHDA, CDR2 SQIVND (reference sequence). V shed 4 bases and J shed 0 bases, with 10 bases lying between them. The DNA of the CDR3 is TGTGCCAGTAGTACCAGACAGAATAGCAATCAGCCCCAGCATTTT. Translated: CASSTRQNSNQPQHF.

The chain couples TRBV19 to TRBJ2-3; 14 nucleotides line up with TRBD2. The CDR3 runs 15 residues. Germline-derived CDR1 and CDR2 are LNHDA and SQIVND (reference sequence). After removal of 5 bases from V and 4 bases from J, the junction contained 2 bases not matched to a gene. The CDR3 reads CASSPTSGRADTQYF. The CDR3 DNA reads TGTGCCAGTAGTCCGACTAGCGGGAGGGCAGATACGCAGTATTTT.

The chain is built from TRBV7-6 and TRBJ2-1, with D uncertain. The CDR3 loop spans 15 amino acids. Germline V gene lookup returns CDR1 SGHVS and CDR2 FNYEAQ. V gave up 5 bases and J gave up 1 base, with 12 bases separating them. The CDR3 region is CASSQSSRSYNEQFF. The CDR3 DNA reads as TGTGCCAGCAGCCAATCTAGTCGTTCCTACAATGAGCAGTTCTTC.

This clone was observed a handful of times. The V and J genes are TRBV7-8 and TRBJ1-1, with a weak D call TRBD1 (6 bases). Trimming removed 4 bases from V and 5 bases from J, with 17 bases in between. CDR1 and CDR2 from the germline V gene are SGHVS and FQNEAQ. The CDR3 consists of 15 residues. DNA for the CDR3: TGTGCCAGCAGCTCGCGACAGGTCCTGGGGACTGAAGCTTTCTTT. Amino acid sequence: CASSSRQVLGTEAFF.

The J gene is TRBJ2-1, the V gene TRBV6-1; D remains unclear. There are 11 residues in the CDR3. Germline V gene data show CDR1 as MNHNS and CDR2 as SASEGT. Trimming left V 6 bases short and J 9 bases short, with 9 bases between. The CDR3 protein is CASSEYGEQFF. In nucleotides, the CDR3 is TGTGCCAGCAGCGAGTATGGTGAGCAGTTCTTC.

Points on this clone: The germline gene is not matched at one end of the junction; a read error may be the cause. V gene TRBV7-9 combines with J gene TRBJ2-6, with unresolved D. Germline CDR1 SEHNR, CDR2 FQNEAQ (reference sequence). The CDR3 extends over 16 amino acids. CDR3 sequence: CSSSLAGAGGANVLTF. The CDR3 DNA is TGTTCCAGCAGCTTAGCAGGCGCCGGGGGGGCCAACGTCCTGACTTTC.

CDR3 loop: CASSVWRGAPEYNEQFF. The CDR3 nucleotides read TGTGCCAGCAGTGTTTGGCGGGGGGCACCCGAATACAATGAGCAGTTCTTC. The chain is built from TRBV2 and TRBJ2-1; 8 nucleotides align to TRBD2. Germline-derived CDR1 and CDR2 are SNHLY and FYNNEI. This CDR3 comprises 17 residues. V dropped 4 bases and J dropped 4; count of bases not matched to a gene: 12.

The chain couples TRBV27 to TRBJ1-6, with 7 bases lining up with TRBD1. This CDR3 region has 16 residues. Losses at the gene ends were 4 bases for V and 5 bases for J; bases not matched to a gene: 8. CDR1 is MNHEY and CDR2 is SMNVEV in the germline V gene (reference sequence). The CDR3 DNA reads TGTGCCAGCAGTTCTACGGGACAGCCGGATAATTCACCCCTCCACTTT. Encoded protein: CASSSTGQPDNSPLHF.

There are a few counts of this clone. The chain has TRBV10-3 and TRBJ2-7; D uncertain. Trimming took 2 bases from V and 2 from J, leaving 10 bases between them. Per the germline V gene, CDR1 is ENHRY and CDR2 is SYGVKD. The CDR3 is 14 amino acids. The CDR3 nucleotides are TGTGCCATCAGTGAGAGTGGCGGTCCCTACGAGCAGTACTTC. It yields the protein CAISESGGPYEQYF.

The chain has TRBV5-4 and TRBJ2-3; 10 nucleotides agree with TRBD2. The CDR3 length is 15 residues. After removal of 4 bases from V and 2 bases from J, the junction contained 4 bases not matched to a gene. Germline V gene sequence: CDR1 SGHNT, CDR2 YYREEE (reference sequence). The CDR3 bases are TGTGCCAGCAGCAAGCGGGGGGGGACCACAGATACGCAGTATTTT. This translates into CASSKRGGTTDTQYF. Full variable domain (remainder filled in from reference TRBV5-4 and TRBJ2-3): ETGVTQSPTHLIKTRGQQVTLRCSSQSGHNTVSWYQQALGQGPQFIFQYYREEENGRGNFPPRFSGLQFPNYSSELNVNALELDDSALYLCASSKRGGTTDTQYFGPGTRLTVL.

The gene calls are TRBV7-2 and TRBJ1-3; no firm D call. The ends were cut back, 1 base at V and 7 bases at J, with 11 bases in the middle. The germline CDR1 and CDR2 sequences are SGHTA and FQGNSA. The CDR3 consists of 14 residues. DNA of the CDR3: TGTGCCAGCAGCTTAGACAGCTTGACGAACACCATATATTTT. Protein sequence: CASSLDSLTNTIYF.

V is TRBV5-1 and J is TRBJ1-1, with TRBD1 matching over 9 bases. This CDR3 contains 14 residues. V was clipped by 6 bases and J by 1 base; unmatched bases: 4. Germline values: CDR1 SGHRS, CDR2 YFSETQ. CDR3 loop: CASNLQGANTEAFF. The CDR3 region has the DNA TGCGCCAGCAACTTACAGGGGGCGAACACTGAAGCTTTCTTT.

The chain employs TRBV10-3 and TRBJ1-6; 11 positions agree with TRBD1. Losses at the gene ends were 4 bases for V and 7 bases for J; bases not matched to a gene: 0. Per the germline V gene, CDR1 is ENHRY and CDR2 is SYGVKD. The CDR3 covers 14 residues. CDR3 DNA sequence: TGTGCCATCAGTGGGACAGGGGGCAATTCACCCCTCCACTTT. Amino acid sequence: CAISGTGGNSPLHF.

This clone was observed a few times. The rearrangement uses TRBV4-2 and TRBJ1-2; D is possibly TRBD1 (6 bases). The CDR3 sequence is 17 residues long. Germline CDR1 reads LGHNA; CDR2 reads YNFKEQ. Trimming removed 1 base from V and 1 base from J, with 16 bases in between. This chain's CDR3 is CASSQVGGDVFNYGYTF. DNA for the CDR3: TGTGCCAGCAGCCAAGTAGGGGGAGATGTGTTTAACTATGGCTACACCTTC.

This clone was detected only a few times. The chain uses TRBV28 and TRBJ1-3; D gene unclear. The CDR3 extends over 14 amino acids. The V gene lost 5 bases and the J gene lost 0 bases, with 8 bases spanning the gap. Germline CDR1 reads MDHEN; CDR2 reads SYDVKM. CDR3 region: CASSPLYSGNTIYF. CDR3 nucleotides: TGTGCCAGCAGTCCCCTTTACTCTGGAAACACCATATATTTT.

The rearrangement joins TRBV6-5 to TRBJ1-1; 10 bases align to TRBD1. Germline CDR1 MNHEY, CDR2 SVGAGI. J lost 4 bases, V lost 5 bases, and 7 bases had no gene match. The CDR3 loop spans 15 amino acids. CDR3 sequence: CASSVQGTGVTEAFF. Here the CDR3 DNA reads TGTGCCAGCAGTGTACAGGGGACAGGGGTCACTGAAGCTTTCTTT.

V and J are TRBV9 and TRBJ2-3; the D is unclear. Trimming took off 4 bases at V and 0 bases at J, with 12 bases between the two ends. Germline CDR1 and CDR2: SGDLS and YYNGEE. The CDR3 runs to 15 residues. CDR3 DNA: TGTGCCAGCAGCCCCGACATTTCTAGCACAGATACGCAGTATTTT. It codes for CASSPDISSTDTQYF.

This chain joins TRBV12-2 and TRBJ1-2; the D call in the table, TRBD1, was not verified against the DNA. TRBV12-2 corresponds to a pseudogene. The CDR3 loop spans 14 amino acids. The CDR3: CASRFPTTTRSYTF. CDR3 DNA: TGTGCAAGTCGCTTCCCAACGACAACCCGGAGCTACACCTTC.

The chain is built from TRBV11-3 and TRBJ2-3; 7 positions agree with TRBD2. This CDR3 has 13 amino acids. J lost 4 bases, V lost 5 bases, and 3 bases had no gene match. CDR1 is SGHNT and CDR2 is YENEEA in the germline V gene. Written as DNA, the CDR3 is TGTGCCAGCAGCCGACGGGGGGCAGATACGCAGTATTTT. Encoded protein: CASSRRGADTQYF.

V is TRBV9 and J is TRBJ2-5; weak D call: TRBD2 (6 bases). The J call is in doubt because the DNA end fits TRBJ2-7 better. This CDR3 has 15 residues. The germline V gene encodes CDR1 SGDLS and CDR2 YYNGEE. CDR3 amino acids: CASSVATGLPYEQYF. The CDR3 DNA is TGTGCCAGCAGCGTAGCGACGGGACTCCCCTACGAGCAGTACTTC.

The chain employs TRBV19 and TRBJ1-5; D uncertain. The CDR3 covers 15 residues. V gave up 7 bases and J gave up 6 bases, with 19 bases separating them. CDR1 and CDR2 (germline): LNHDA, SQIVND (reference sequence). The chain's CDR3 is CASTPMGREGQPQHF. The DNA for the CDR3 is TGTGCCAGTACCCCGATGGGGAGGGAAGGTCAGCCCCAGCATTTT.

J is TRBJ1-1 and V is TRBV7-9; 7 positions agree with TRBD1. Germline CDR1 and CDR2: SEHNR and FQNEAQ (reference sequence). The CDR3 has 15 amino acids. The V segment lost 1 base and the J segment 9 bases; nucleotides outside the gene matches: 11. The CDR3 sequence is CASSLGAGTDSQAFF. CDR3 sequence (DNA): TGTGCCAGCAGCTTAGGCGCAGGGACAGATTCTCAAGCTTTCTTT.

This chain joins TRBV6-1 and TRBJ1-3, with D possibly matching TRBD1 (6 bases). The V gene's germline CDR1 is MNHNS and CDR2 SASEGT. Trimming stripped 1 base from V and 0 bases from J, with 10 bases between. The CDR3 is 16 residues long. CDR3 protein: CASSEVLRGSGNTIYF. The DNA for the CDR3 is TGTGCCAGCAGTGAAGTTCTCAGGGGCTCTGGAAACACCATATATTTT.

This clone was counted once. Since no conserved phenylalanine or tryptophan closes the CDR3, a read error is the likely cause. The chain is built from TRBV6-6 and TRBJ2-7; 10 bases map to TRBD1. The CDR3 covers 14 residues. V lost 7 bases to trimming and J lost 4 bases; unmatched junction nucleotides: 7. Germline-derived CDR1 and CDR2 are MNHNY and SVGAGI (reference sequence). The CDR3 loop is CASTGTGVEYEQYL. CDR3 nucleotide sequence: TGTGCCAGCACCGGGACAGGGGTCGAGTACGAGCAGTACCTC.

The chain has TRBV7-6 and TRBJ2-6; D uncertain. Deletions cut 3 bases from V and 0 bases from J, with 12 bases between. Germline values: CDR1 SGHVS, CDR2 FNYEAQ. This CDR3 has 17 amino acids. The CDR3 DNA reads as TGTGCCAGCAGCTTCCTTGCACAGAACTCTGGGGCCAACGTCCTGACTTTC. Its protein product is CASSFLAQNSGANVLTF. Complete variable domain (other parts from reference TRBV7-6 and TRBJ2-6): GAGVSQSPRYKVTKRGQDVALRCDPISGHVSLYWYRQALGQGPEFLTYFNYEAQQDKSGLPNDRFSAERPEGSISTLTIQRTEQRDSAMYRCASSFLAQNSGANVLTFGAGSRLTVL.